Listed here is a single T cell receptor beta chain. What it binds is unknown. The record originates from a study of T cell responses to AZD1222 COVID-19 vaccine. Overall study context: Investigators merged groups given second doses at roughly 4 or roughly 12 weeks.

Generated by immunoSEQ multiplex PCR, the TCRdb table keeps only in-frame clones and is missing some. The sample holds about 140,000 clones, roughly 92% seen once. The CDR3 spans 16 residues. The trim removed 5 bases at V and 6 bases at J, leaving 9 bases unmatched. Germline values: CDR1 KGHDR, CDR2 SFDVKD. Points from the study as a whole: There were vaccine-associated CD4 TCRs across spike, dominant at 160-218 and 743-854.

Source: peripheral blood, taken on day 0 of AZD1222 vaccination. This receptor was identified in an adult in good health. The chain is built from TRBV24-1 and TRBJ2-2; 9 bases line up with TRBD1. The CDR3 sequence is CATSGLGQGLSGELFF. In nucleotides, the CDR3 is TGTGCCACCAGTGGCCTTGGACAGGGGTTGTCCGGGGAGCTGTTTTTT.